This T cell receptor beta chain was captured by sequencing in a study of OX40 agonist ivuxolimab in advanced cancers. Study summary: Ivuxolimab, an antibody acting as an agonist of OX40 (CD134), was used to treat patients.

The CDR3 spans 16 residues. Trimming shortened V by 2 bases and J by 1 base, and 13 bases separated the two germline ends. The V gene's germline CDR1 is SGHNT and CDR2 YYREEE (reference sequence). A remark on this clone: Antigen: not known.

The timepoints at which blood was sampled were baseline, cycle 4 day 1, and cycle 7 day 1. Only in-frame clones appear in the TCRdb table, and some are missing; sequencing was by immunoSEQ multiplex PCR. The table shows about 50,000 clones, with approximately 80% occurring only once. General study results and limits: Antigens targeted by the expanded peripheral T cells were not determined. Low normalized T-cell clonal expansion also characterized some of the nonresponders.

The V and J genes are TRBV5-4 and TRBJ1-5; D is possibly TRBD1 (6 bases). This receptor was identified in an adult with an advanced solid tumor such as melanoma, head and neck, liver or kidney cancer. The sequencing used CD4+ or CD8+ T cells sorted from blood, collected in a trial of the OX40 agonist ivuxolimab. CDR3: CASSFQGRGSNQPQHF. The DNA for the CDR3 is TGTGCCAGCAGCTTTCAGGGGAGGGGCAGCAATCAGCCCCAGCATTTT.